The rows below give T cell receptor beta chains drawn from one sample of a study of blood T cell repertoires in COVID-19. The method was immunoSEQ multiplex PCR; TCRdb's version includes in-frame clones alone and lacks a portion of them. Of under 250,000 clones in the sample, about 89% were seen once. The material sequenced was peripheral blood. Receptor source: a man aged 55 to 69 who had recovered from COVID-19. The CDR3 runs from the conserved cysteine through the conserved F or W. A D gene is named only where the DNA matches it firmly. Where a row states a size, it is once, few, many or the class of an expanded clone; other rows omit it.

d_gene,j_gene,abundance,v_gene,CDR3nt,CDR3aa
-,TRBJ2-1,-,TRBV3-1/TRBV3-2,TGTGCCAGCAGCCCCCCCGGGATCAGGATCAATGAGCAGTTCTTC,CASSPPGIRINEQFF
-,TRBJ2-1,-,TRBV7-3,TGTGCCAGCAGCTCCGGTCCCGGGACATTGAATGAGCAGTTCTTC,CASSSGPGTLNEQFF
-,TRBJ1-5,-,TRBV5-8,TGTGCCAGCAGCTTGTCTCATCAGCCCCAGCATTTT,CASSLSHQPQHF
TRBD1,TRBJ2-5,-,TRBV6-5,TGTGCCAGCAGTTACTCGGACAGGGGAGAGACCCAGTACTTC,CASSYSDRGETQYF
TRBD2,TRBJ2-2,-,TRBV10-3,TGTGCCATCCGGCCTAGCGGGAGTTATGGCGGGGAGCTGTTTTTT,CAIRPSGSYGGELFF
-,TRBJ1-1,once,TRBV10-3,TGTGCCATCAAGGAGGACCTGAACACTGAAGCTTTCTTT,CAIKEDLNTEAFF
-,TRBJ2-2,-,TRBV5-1,TGCGCCAGCAGCTTGCTGGGCGGGGCGAACACCGGGGAGCTGTTTTTT,CASSLLGGANTGELFF
-,TRBJ2-1,-,TRBV11-1,TGTGCCAGCAGCTTACACCGAGCCGGGGATGAGCAGTTCTTC,CASSLHRAGDEQFF
-,TRBJ2-3,-,TRBV7-3,TGTGCCAGCAGCTTAACGCCGGGAGCAGATACGCAGTATTTT,CASSLTPGADTQYF
TRBD2,TRBJ2-3,-,TRBV2,TGTGCCAGCGGGAGGACTAGCGGAACAGATACGCAGTATTTT,CASGRTSGTDTQYF
-,TRBJ2-5,-,TRBV7-3,TGTGCCAGCAGCATCGTACCGGGGAATCAAGAGACCCAGTACTTC,CASSIVPGNQETQYF
TRBD1,TRBJ1-1,-,TRBV6-5,TGTGCCAGCAGTTCCACAGGGGGCACTGAAGCTTTCTTT,CASSSTGGTEAFF
-,TRBJ2-5,-,TRBV18,TGTGCCAGCTCACTAACCAGAACAGAGTACCAAGAGACCCAGTACTTC,CASSLTRTEYQETQYF
-,TRBJ1-2,-,TRBV11-2,TGTGCCAGCAGCTTAAACATCGTGTCTTTCTATGGCTACACCTTC,CASSLNIVSFYGYTF
TRBD2,TRBJ2-3,-,TRBV6-2/TRBV6-3,TGTGCCAGCAGTTATTCGGGACTAGCGGGCACAGATACGCAGTATTTT,CASSYSGLAGTDTQYF
-,TRBJ2-1,-,TRBV19,TGTGCCAGTAGTATAGATTGGGCGTACCCCTACAATGAGCAGTTCTTC,CASSIDWAYPYNEQFF
TRBD1,TRBJ2-7,-,TRBV6-5,TGTGCCAGCAGTTACTCGGGACAGGGGCCCCTCGGACAGTACTTC,CASSYSGQGPLGQYF
TRBD1,TRBJ2-3,-,TRBV9,TGTGCCAGCAGCTCGAGGACAGGAACAGATACGCAGTATTTT,CASSSRTGTDTQYF